The rows below give T cell receptor beta chains drawn from one sample of a study of CD8+ T cells in alopecia areata. Generated by immunoSEQ multiplex PCR, the TCRdb table keeps only in-frame clones and is missing some. The sample yields some 180,000 clones, about 61% seen once. Material: CD8+ T cells sorted from blood. These receptor sequences come from a human donor in good health. The CDR3 runs from the conserved cysteine through the conserved F or W. A D gene is named only where the DNA matches it firmly. Size is omitted from some rows. Given values are once, few, many or a class for expanded clones.

>NA|TRBV13|NA|TRBJ1-2
CASSSLDRGYTF
TGTGCCAGCAGCTCCCTGGATCGGGGCTACACCTTC
>NA|TRBV9|few|TRBJ1-3
CASSATGLTGNTIYF
TGTGCCAGCAGCGCGACTGGCCTCACTGGAAACACCATATATTTT
>TRBD2|TRBV9|NA|TRBJ2-5
CASSSGGSGETQYF
TGTGCCAGCAGCTCGGGGGGGTCAGGAGAGACCCAGTACTTC
>TRBD1|TRBV19|NA|TRBJ1-2
CASSPSGQGGYTF
TGTGCCAGTAGTCCCTCGGGACAGGGTGGCTACACCTTC
>NA|TRBV7-9|NA|TRBJ2-4
CASSLASLQNIQYF
TGTGCCAGCAGCTTAGCGTCCCTACAAAACATTCAGTACTTC
>NA|TRBV6-5|NA|TRBJ1-5
CASRLSADQPQHF
TGTGCCAGCAGATTGAGCGCGGATCAGCCCCAGCATTTT
>NA|TRBV23-1|NA|TRBJ2-3
CASSPLGGELYTDTQYF
TGCGCCAGCAGTCCCCTGGGCGGGGAGCTCTACACAGATACGCAGTATTTT
>NA|TRBV9|NA|TRBJ2-1
CASSVGTSTNNEQFF
TGTGCCAGCAGCGTCGGGACATCAACCAACAATGAGCAGTTCTTC
>TRBD1|TRBV4-1|NA|TRBJ1-1
CASSQGGTGLKNTEAFF
TGCGCCAGCAGCCAAGGGGGGACAGGGTTGAAGAACACTGAAGCTTTCTTT
>NA|TRBV21-1|few|TRBJ1-5
CASSKAPTANQPQHF
TGTGCCAGCAGCAAAGCGCCGACAGCCAATCAGCCCCAGCATTTT
>NA|TRBV29-1|NA|TRBJ2-2
CSVSGTSNTGELFF
TGCAGCGTTAGTGGTACCTCGAACACCGGGGAGCTGTTTTTT
>NA|TRBV5-4|once|TRBJ1-1
CASSPFEGLNTEAFF
TGTGCCAGCAGCCCCTTTGAGGGCTTGAACACTGAAGCTTTCTTT
>TRBD2|TRBV7-2|few|TRBJ2-1
CASSLAAGGYNEQFF
TGTGCCAGCAGCTTAGCAGCGGGGGGATACAATGAGCAGTTCTTC
>NA|TRBV5-1|NA|TRBJ2-3
CASSFGGADTQYF
TGCGCCAGCAGCTTTGGGGGAGCAGATACGCAGTATTTT
>TRBD2|TRBV13|NA|TRBJ2-7
CASNTGLAGSYEQYF
TGTGCCAGCAACACGGGACTAGCGGGGTCCTACGAGCAGTACTTC
>TRBD1|TRBV2|NA|TRBJ1-6
CASSGIGTGVYSPLHF
TGTGCCAGCAGTGGAATAGGGACAGGGGTCTACTCACCCCTCCACTTT
>NA|TRBV30|NA|TRBJ2-6
CAWEWGRSSGANVLTF
TGTGCCTGGGAGTGGGGTAGGAGTTCTGGGGCCAACGTCCTGACTTTC
>NA|TRBV5-1|once|TRBJ2-5
CASRPEGRETQYF
TGCGCCAGCAGACCGGAGGGACGAGAGACCCAGTACTTC
>NA|TRBV5-4|NA|TRBJ1-2
CASSLNTGSDGYTF
TGTGCCAGCAGCTTGAATACAGGGAGCGACGGCTACACCTTC
>NA|TRBV7-9|NA|TRBJ2-5
CASSSSGVKTQYF
TGTGCCAGCAGCTCCAGTGGGGTGAAGACCCAGTACTTC
>NA|TRBV29-1|NA|TRBJ1-1
CSVVDTEAFF
TGCAGCGTTGTTGACACTGAAGCTTTCTTT
>TRBD2|TRBV2|few|TRBJ2-5
CASSGTSGVQETQYF
TGTGCCAGCAGTGGGACTAGCGGGGTTCAAGAGACCCAGTACTTC
>NA|TRBV7-9|NA|TRBJ1-2
CASAPGSYGYTF
TGTGCCAGCGCCCCCGGAAGCTATGGCTACACCTTC
>NA|TRBV27|NA|TRBJ2-1
CASSPRQSGGHEQFF
TGTGCCAGCAGTCCGCGACAGTCTGGGGGCCATGAGCAGTTCTTC